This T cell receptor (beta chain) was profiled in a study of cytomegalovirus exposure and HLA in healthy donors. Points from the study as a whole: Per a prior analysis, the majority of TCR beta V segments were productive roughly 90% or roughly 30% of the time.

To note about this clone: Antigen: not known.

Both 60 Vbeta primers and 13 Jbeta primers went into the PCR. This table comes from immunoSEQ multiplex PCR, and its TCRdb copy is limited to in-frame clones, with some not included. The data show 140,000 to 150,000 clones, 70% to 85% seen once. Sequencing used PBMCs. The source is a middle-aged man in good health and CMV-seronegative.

The CDR3 coding sequence is TGTGCCAGCAGCCAAGATGGAGCGGGAGCCACCTACGAGCAGTACTTC. The encoded protein is CASSQDGAGATYEQYF. This chain connects TRBV11-2 to TRBJ2-7; 8 bases match TRBD2. J gave up 2 bases and V 5 bases, and 11 bases lay outside the gene matches. CDR3 size: 16 residues. Per germline, CDR1 SGHAT and CDR2 FQNNGV.